Shown below are 10 T cell receptor beta chains from a single sample sequenced in a study of identifying expanded T cells in peripheral blood (dated by TCRdb to between 2018 and 2020). The library was made by the immunoSEQ multiplex PCR assay. Here the immuneACCESS table is served through TCRdb, limited to in-frame sequences with V and J called. Missing clones are a known gap in these copies; in checked studies unresolved V genes cover under half, and the rest lacks a known reason. The sample table shows around 100,000 clones, and roughly 88% are seen once. Less than 7% of the sample lies in the top ten. The material sequenced was blood. The receptors derive from a person between 18 and 75 years old in good health.

V and J are TRBV11-2 and TRBJ2-7; a weak D match, TRBD2 (6 bases). CDR3 length: 16 residues. Trimming pared 3 bases from V and 2 bases from J, leaving 17 bases between. Germline CDR1 reads SGHAT; CDR2 reads FQNNGV. Here the CDR3 reads CASSFAIAEDPYEQYF. The CDR3 nucleotides read TGTGCCAGCAGCTTTGCAATAGCGGAGGACCCCTACGAGCAGTACTTC.

This sequence joins TRBV29-1 and TRBJ1-1, with TRBD1 as a possible D gene (6 bases). The CDR3 is 15 residues long. V was pared by 7 bases and J by 0 bases, with 18 bases between. Germline V gives CDR1 SQVTM, CDR2 ANQGSEA. CDR3 bases: TGCAGCGGCGGGCGAGAGCAGGGGCTGAACACTGAAGCTTTCTTT. Amino acid sequence: CSGGREQGLNTEAFF.

The chain is built from TRBV6-1 and TRBJ2-1, with 9 bases aligning to TRBD1. CDR1 is MNHNS, CDR2 SASEGT, per germline. The CDR3 contains 13 residues. J gave up 8 bases and V 5 bases, and 4 bases lay outside the gene matches. The DNA for the CDR3 is TGTGCCAGCAGTATAGACAGGGGGGATGAGCAGTTCTTC. It yields the protein CASSIDRGDEQFF.

The rearrangement joins TRBV5-1 to TRBJ2-1, with a weak D call TRBD1 (5 bases). The CDR3 consists of 16 residues. Deletions cut 2 bases from V and 1 base from J, with 13 bases between. Germline values: CDR1 SGHRS, CDR2 YFSETQ. The CDR3 is CASSFSGAESYNEQFF. Here the CDR3 DNA reads TGCGCCAGCAGCTTCAGTGGGGCGGAGTCCTACAATGAGCAGTTCTTC.

The chain carries TRBV5-1 and TRBJ2-5; 7 bases match TRBD1. Trimming at V came to 0 bases and at J to 5 bases, leaving 4 bases not matched to a gene. CDR1 is SGHRS and CDR2 is YFSETQ in the germline V gene. CDR3 length: 14 residues. This chain's CDR3 is CASSLEGARETQYF. CDR3 nucleotide sequence: TGCGCCAGCAGCTTGGAGGGGGCGCGGGAGACCCAGTACTTC.

V is TRBV6-1 and J is TRBJ2-1; 9 nucleotides line up with TRBD2. Looked up from germline, CDR1 is MNHNS and CDR2 is SASEGT. With 7 bases clipped from V and 5 bases from J, the junction kept 6 bases outside the gene matches. CDR3 length: 14 amino acids. CDR3 sequence reads: CASTSGGSNNEQFF. The CDR3 DNA sequence: TGTGCCAGCACCAGCGGGGGGTCCAACAATGAGCAGTTCTTC.

The chain couples TRBV5-5 to TRBJ2-2, with no clear D. Germline V gene data show CDR1 as SGHKS and CDR2 as YYEKEE (reference sequence). Between the trimmed V and J ends, which lost 2 bases and 3 bases, there was a span of 8 bases. The CDR3 length is 14 residues. DNA for the CDR3: TGTGCCAGCAGCTTTCTACGGGACACCGGGGAGCTGTTTTTT. This encodes CASSFLRDTGELFF.

The rearrangement joins TRBV18 to TRBJ1-3; 7 bases are shared with TRBD1. V shed 4 bases and J 2 bases; nucleotides not matched to a gene: 8. CDR1 and CDR2 from the germline V gene are KGHSH and LQKENI. This CDR3 spans 16 amino acids. The CDR3 sequence: CASSRLSRGAGNTIYF. The CDR3, as DNA: TGTGCCAGCTCACGACTATCCAGGGGGGCTGGAAACACCATATATTTT.

This CDR3 is CASSSGTGTNEQYF. In DNA, the CDR3 is TGTGCCAGCAGCTCCGGGACAGGGACGAACGAGCAGTACTTC. The chain couples TRBV6-1 to TRBJ2-7; 9 positions agree with TRBD1. The trim removed 6 bases at V and 5 bases at J, leaving 8 bases unmatched. The length of the CDR3 is 14 residues. Germline CDR1 MNHNS, CDR2 SASEGT.

The chain carries TRBV18 and TRBJ1-1; TRBD1 is a possible D gene (6 bases). Per germline, CDR1 KGHSH and CDR2 LQKENI. This CDR3 is built from 18 residues. Between the trimmed V and J ends, which lost 4 bases and 1 base, there was a span of 22 bases. This chain's CDR3 is CASSLTSGTRTQNTEAFF. In DNA, the CDR3 is TGTGCCAGCTCACTCACCTCCGGGACACGTACTCAGAACACTGAAGCTTTCTTT.